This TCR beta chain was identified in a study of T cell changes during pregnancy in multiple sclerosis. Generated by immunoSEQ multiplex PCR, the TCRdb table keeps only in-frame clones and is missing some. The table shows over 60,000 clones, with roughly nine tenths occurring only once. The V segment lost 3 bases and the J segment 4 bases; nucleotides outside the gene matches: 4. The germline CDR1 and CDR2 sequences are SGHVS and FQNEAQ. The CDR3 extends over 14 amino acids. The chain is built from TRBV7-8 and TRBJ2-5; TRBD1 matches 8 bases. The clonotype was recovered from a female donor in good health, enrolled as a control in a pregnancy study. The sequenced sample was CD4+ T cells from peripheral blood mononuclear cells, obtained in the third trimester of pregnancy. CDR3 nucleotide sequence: TGTGCCAGCAGCTTGGACAGGGCAGGAGAGACCCAGTACTTC. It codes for CASSLDRAGETQYF.